The 31 T cell receptor beta chains given below trace back to one sample, sequenced in a study of early T cells in non-severe SARS-CoV-2 infection (dated by TCRdb to the early 2020s). Libraries were constructed by 5' RACE. This sample was sequenced with a NextSeq 500. TCRdb reran the public reads through fastp at Q25 and MiXCR, keeping productive beta chains. Records with the same CDR3 protein are collapsed into one entry carrying the most frequent genes and DNA. This sample comprises fewer than 80,000 distinct CDR3 sequences, roughly an eighth of them detected only once. Clones ranked in the top ten supply about 5% of the sample. What was sequenced was whole blood. All receptors come from an adult who was a healthcare worker with PCR-confirmed SARS-CoV-2 infection or an uninfected control (not recorded which).

This clonotype was detected a few times. The rearrangement uses TRBV6-1 and TRBJ2-7, with 8 bases identical to TRBD2. Losses at the gene ends were 10 bases for V and 7 bases for J; bases not matched to a gene: 18. This CDR3 spans 15 amino acids. The V gene's germline CDR1 is MNHNS and CDR2 SASEGT. The CDR3 loop is CATKEVTSVLGEQYF. The CDR3 DNA reads as TGTGCCACCAAAGAGGTGACTAGCGTCTTGGGGGAGCAGTACTTC.

This clonotype has just a few counts. This chain joins TRBV7-9 and TRBJ2-7; the match to TRBD1 covers 7 bases. The CDR3 is 16 residues long. The ends lost 1 base at V and 4 bases at J; junction bases unmatched: 10. Per the germline V gene, CDR1 is SEHNR and CDR2 is FQNEAQ (reference sequence). The CDR3 nucleotides are TGTGCCAGCAGCTTAGGGGGGCCGGGACAGCAGTACGAGCAGTACTTC. Its translation: CASSLGGPGQQYEQYF.

This clonotype showed up many times. The germline gene is not matched at one end of the junction; a read error may be the cause. The J gene is TRBJ1-3, the V gene TRBV11-2, with TRBD1 as a possible D gene (6 bases). The CDR3 has 12 amino acids. Germline V gene lookup returns CDR1 SGHAT and CDR2 FQNNGV. Here the CDR3 reads CASSLDRGLLLF. The DNA for the CDR3 is TGTGCCAGCAGCTTAGATCGGGGGCTTCTGCTTTTT.

This clonotype was detected ten times or more. This chain joins TRBV29-1 and TRBJ2-1; D not certain. The CDR3 totals 12 residues. Trimming pared 6 bases from V and 8 bases from J, leaving 14 bases between. Germline V gene sequence: CDR1 SQVTM, CDR2 ANQGSEA. The CDR3 DNA reads TGCAGCGTGGACCAGAGGAGCGATGAGCAGTTCTTC. It specifies CSVDQRSDEQFF.

This clonotype was seen repeatedly, ten times or more. The V call is TRBV5-1, the J call TRBJ2-7; 8 nucleotides match TRBD1. V dropped 4 bases and J dropped 0; count of bases not matched to a gene: 6. The length of the CDR3 is 15 residues. CDR1 SGHRS and CDR2 YFSETQ come from the germline V gene. The CDR3 region has the DNA TGCGCCAGCAGCAGGGGGACAGGCCCCTCCTACGAGCAGTACTTC. It codes for CASSRGTGPSYEQYF.

V gene TRBV29-1 combines with J gene TRBJ2-7; a possible D gene is TRBD2 (5 bases). Germline assignment: CDR1 SQVTM and CDR2 ANQGSEA. This CDR3 has 13 residues. V was trimmed by 4 bases and J by 0 bases, leaving 10 bases between them. The CDR3 sequence: CSVGRIGSYEQYF. The DNA for the CDR3 is TGCAGCGTTGGGAGGATCGGCTCCTACGAGCAGTACTTC.

The chain links TRBV19 to TRBJ2-2, with D possibly being TRBD1 or TRBD2 (5 bases each). CDR3 size: 15 residues. CDR1 is LNHDA and CDR2 is SQIVND in the germline V gene (reference sequence). V lost 9 bases and J lost 1, with 15 bases in between. In DNA, the CDR3 is TGTGCCAGCCCCTCCGGGGCAGGGAACACCGGGGAGCTGTTTTTT. Translated: CASPSGAGNTGELFF.

This clonotype was picked up many times. The rearrangement links TRBV19 to TRBJ2-1; D is unresolved. The CDR3 is 13 amino acids. The germline V gene encodes CDR1 LNHDA and CDR2 SQIVND (reference sequence). V lost 6 bases to trimming and J lost 2 bases, with 8 bases between them. The CDR3 DNA reads as TGTGCCAGTAGCCGTCAGCCCTACAATGAGCAGTTCTTC. Translated: CASSRQPYNEQFF.

Ten or more counts support this clonotype. J is TRBJ1-6 and V is TRBV27; possibly TRBD1 for D (5 bases). Germline CDR1 reads MNHEY; CDR2 reads SMNVEV (reference sequence). The CDR3 runs to 15 residues. The V end lost 3 bases, the J end lost 7 bases, and 13 bases lay between the germline ends. The CDR3 nucleotides read TGTGCCAGCAGTTTCGACAGAAGCAAAAATTCACCCCTCCACTTT. This sequence encodes CASSFDRSKNSPLHF.

The chain employs TRBV29-1 and TRBJ2-2; D is unresolved. V lost 4 bases to trimming and J lost 3 bases, with 6 bases between them. Germline assignment: CDR1 SQVTM and CDR2 ANQGSEA. This CDR3 is built from 12 residues. The CDR3 sequence is CSVGWYTGELFF. The CDR3 DNA sequence: TGCAGCGTTGGATGGTACACCGGGGAGCTGTTTTTT.

The rearrangement joins TRBV20-1 to TRBJ2-1; 7 bases line up with TRBD2. V was clipped by 5 bases and J by 8 bases; unmatched bases: 9. Germline lookup yields CDR1 DFQATT and CDR2 SNEGSKA (reference sequence). This CDR3 region has 13 residues. The CDR3 sequence: CSAEGVTSDEQFF. In DNA form, the CDR3 reads TGCAGTGCTGAAGGCGTCACTAGCGATGAGCAGTTCTTC.

In its sample, this clonotype was seen a few times. The V call is TRBV20-1, the J call TRBJ2-7, with D unresolved. V was clipped by 1 base and J by 1 base, with 5 bases between them. The germline gives CDR1 DFQATT, CDR2 SNEGSKA (reference sequence). This CDR3 is built from 12 residues. The CDR3 sequence is CSARGVSYEQYF. The CDR3 DNA sequence: TGCAGTGCTAGAGGAGTGTCCTACGAGCAGTACTTC.

This clonotype showed up just a few times. The chain recombines TRBV18 with TRBJ2-7; D unclear. CDR1 is KGHSH, CDR2 LQKENI, per germline. V dropped 3 bases and J dropped 5 bases, with 11 bases sitting between them. This CDR3 comprises 13 residues. The CDR3 DNA sequence: TGTGCCAGCTCACCCATAATGGGTGACGAGCAGTACTTC. It yields the protein CASSPIMGDEQYF. The whole variable domain, remainder taken from reference TRBV18 and TRBJ2-7, is NAGVMQNPRHLVRRRGQEARLRCSPMKGHSHVYWYRQLPEEGLKFMVYLQKENIIDESGMPKERFSAEFPKEGPSILRIQQVVRGDSAAYFCASSPIMGDEQYFGPGTRLTVT.

This sequence joins TRBV12-3 or TRBV12-4 and TRBJ2-1; D tentatively fits TRBD1 or TRBD2 (6 bases each). The CDR3 sequence is 15 residues long. V was shortened by 3 bases and J by 8 bases, with 17 bases between the two germline ends. The CDR3 nucleotides read TGTGCCAGCAGTTTGGGGTTGAGGGGGGCCGATGAGCAGTTCTTC. Translated, it gives CASSLGLRGADEQFF.

This clonotype was seen more than once but under ten times. V and J are TRBV11-2 and TRBJ2-7, with 8 positions matching TRBD1. The CDR3 sequence is 15 residues long. Looked up from germline, CDR1 is SGHAT and CDR2 is FQNNGV. With 5 bases clipped from V and 0 bases from J, the junction kept 6 bases outside the gene matches. The CDR3 is CASSQRTGTSYEQYF. Here the CDR3 DNA reads TGTGCCAGCAGCCAACGGACAGGGACCTCCTACGAGCAGTACTTC.

This clonotype was picked up many times. The chain is built from TRBV19 and TRBJ2-3, with D possibly TRBD2 on 6 matching bases. CDR1 and CDR2 (germline): LNHDA, SQIVND (reference sequence). Trimming stripped 5 bases from V and 6 bases from J, with 15 bases between. The CDR3 covers 14 residues. CDR3 sequence reads: CASSPRPGVDTQYF. The CDR3 coding sequence is TGTGCCAGTAGTCCAAGGCCGGGGGTTGATACGCAGTATTTT.

This clonotype was seen repeatedly, ten times or more. The V call is TRBV19, the J call TRBJ1-1; D not certain. The V end was cut by 5 bases, the J end by 1 base, with 11 bases between. Germline V gene lookup returns CDR1 LNHDA and CDR2 SQIVND (reference sequence). The length of the CDR3 is 14 residues. CDR3 DNA sequence: TGTGCCAGTAGTGAGAGACAACAGAACACTGAAGCTTTCTTT. This encodes CASSERQQNTEAFF.

V and J are TRBV4-2 and TRBJ2-3; TRBD2 matches 9 bases. V lost 1 base and J lost 3; bases outside the gene matches: 11. CDR1 is LGHNA, CDR2 YNFKEQ, per germline. This CDR3 has 18 residues. CDR3 protein: CASSQAHGSGRGTDTQYF. The CDR3 DNA reads as TGTGCCAGCAGCCAAGCCCACGGTAGCGGGAGAGGGACAGATACGCAGTATTTT.

This clonotype was observed many times. The rearrangement links TRBV19 to TRBJ1-5; the match to TRBD1 covers 7 bases. Trimming removed 4 bases from V and 1 base from J; junction bases left unmatched: 7. The CDR3 contains 16 residues. The V gene's germline CDR1 is LNHDA and CDR2 SQIVND (reference sequence). The CDR3: CASSTLPGQSNQPQHF. The CDR3, as DNA: TGTGCCAGTAGTACCTTACCGGGACAGAGCAATCAGCCCCAGCATTTT.

In this sample, this clonotype turned up a few times. This chain uses TRBV3-1 with TRBJ2-7, with 8 bases aligning to TRBD2. V lost 3 bases, J lost 1 base, and 8 bases stayed unmatched. This CDR3 has 16 residues. Germline V gene lookup returns CDR1 LGHDT and CDR2 YNNKEL (reference sequence). The CDR3 reads CASSHPGGGSSYEQYF. The CDR3 bases are TGTGCCAGCAGCCACCCCGGGGGGGGGTCATCCTACGAGCAGTACTTC.

This clonotype has at least ten counts. V usage is TRBV7-9 and J usage is TRBJ2-3, with a tentative D call TRBD2 (5 bases). Germline lookup yields CDR1 SEHNR and CDR2 FQNEAQ (reference sequence). V was clipped by 2 bases and J by 5 bases, with 14 bases between them. The CDR3 has 15 residues. The CDR3 nucleotides are TGTGCCAGCAGCTTACGGCAGGTGGAGGTAGATACGCAGTATTTT. Encoded protein: CASSLRQVEVDTQYF.

This clonotype was detected ten times or more. This sequence joins TRBV5-1 and TRBJ2-5; D is perhaps TRBD1 (7 bases). The CDR3 spans 15 residues. Deletions cut 2 bases from V and 3 bases from J, with 14 bases between. Germline values: CDR1 SGHRS, CDR2 YFSETQ. The DNA for the CDR3 is TGCGCCAGCAGCTTCAGGGGGGACAGAGAAGAGACCCAGTACTTC. It is translated as CASSFRGDREETQYF.

This chain connects TRBV29-1 to TRBJ2-2; 9 bases match TRBD2. Germline trimming cut 5 bases from V and 1 base from J; bases unmatched to any gene: 14. CDR3 size: 18 residues. Germline lookup yields CDR1 SQVTM and CDR2 ANQGSEA. Here the CDR3 reads CSVLVGSSGRWNTGELFF. The CDR3 nucleotides are TGCAGCGTTCTGGTGGGATCCAGCGGGAGGTGGAACACCGGGGAGCTGTTTTTT.

This clonotype has ten or more counts. The chain is built from TRBV6-2 or TRBV6-3 and TRBJ2-1; perhaps TRBD2 as D (6 bases). CDR3 length equals 22 residues. V was pared by 7 bases and J by 0 bases, with 34 bases between. Per germline, CDR1 MNHEY and CDR2 SVGEGT. The CDR3 here is CASKFGMGIGEANPSSYNEQFF. The CDR3 DNA sequence: TGTGCCAGCAAATTTGGAATGGGGATTGGGGAGGCCAATCCCAGCTCCTACAATGAGCAGTTCTTC.

This clonotype showed up just a few times. The J gene is TRBJ2-5, the V gene TRBV5-1, with a tentative D call TRBD2 (6 bases). The ends were cut back, 4 bases at V and 7 bases at J, with 17 bases in the middle. CDR1 and CDR2 (germline): SGHRS, YFSETQ. The CDR3 totals 14 residues. DNA for the CDR3: TGCGCCAGCAGCATAAGGGACGTCGGGGGGACCCAGTACTTC. Its protein is CASSIRDVGGTQYF.

The chain joins TRBV11-3 to TRBJ2-2; 9 bases are shared with TRBD1. The CDR3 spans 17 residues. V lost 1 base, J lost 2 bases, and 5 bases stayed unmatched. Germline-derived CDR1 and CDR2 are SGHNT and YENEEA. For the CDR3, the DNA is TGTGCCAGCAGCTTAGCGGGGACAGGGAGTAACACCGGGGAGCTGTTTTTT. Its translation: CASSLAGTGSNTGELFF.

The rearrangement links TRBV2 to TRBJ2-5, with D maybe TRBD2 (6 bases). The CDR3 covers 15 residues. The germline V gene has CDR1 SNHLY and CDR2 FYNNEI. V gave up 1 base and J gave up 2 bases, with 11 bases separating them. The CDR3 DNA sequence: TGTGCCAGCAGTGAAGGGGGAGGCAAACAAGAGACCCAGTACTTC. It encodes CASSEGGGKQETQYF.

This clonotype was detected only a few times. The rearrangement uses TRBV20-1 and TRBJ2-4, with 8 bases identical to TRBD2. This CDR3 contains 16 residues. V lost 6 bases and J lost 7; bases outside the gene matches: 17. Germline-derived CDR1 and CDR2 are DFQATT and SNEGSKA (reference sequence). CDR3 nucleotides: TGCAGTGCCGTAGTGAGCGGGGGAGTTTCCCTCAACATTCAGTACTTC. Protein: CSAVVSGGVSLNIQYF.

At least ten counts were recorded for this clonotype. The V gene is TRBV2, the J gene TRBJ1-4; D is perhaps TRBD1 (5 bases). Per the germline V gene, CDR1 is SNHLY and CDR2 is FYNNEI. CDR3 length equals 15 residues. V was cut by 5 bases and J by 6 bases, with 16 bases left in between. CDR3 sequence: CASSQGGVADEKLFF. The CDR3 region has the DNA TGTGCCAGCAGTCAGGGAGGGGTCGCCGATGAAAAACTGTTTTTT.

This clonotype was detected ten times or more. V and J are TRBV7-9 and TRBJ1-1; 7 bases match TRBD1. The V gene end was trimmed by 6 bases and the J gene end by 11 bases; junction bases not matched to a gene: 12. The CDR3 loop spans 13 amino acids. The germline V gene has CDR1 SEHNR and CDR2 FQNEAQ (reference sequence). CDR3 region: CASSLTGVPDAFF. For the CDR3, the DNA is TGTGCCAGCAGTCTCACAGGGGTACCAGATGCTTTCTTT. The full variable domain, in which reference TRBV7-9 and TRBJ1-1 provide the parts outside the CDR3, is DTGVSQNPRHKITKRGQNVTFRCDPISEHNRLYWYRQTLGQGPEFLTYFQNEAQLEKSRLLSDRFSAERPKGSFSTLEIQRTEQGDSAMYLCASSLTGVPDAFFGQGTRLTVV.

V is TRBV20-1 and J is TRBJ2-1; TRBD2 aligns across 10 bases. CDR3 length equals 16 residues. The germline V gene encodes CDR1 DFQATT and CDR2 SNEGSKA (reference sequence). The CDR3 DNA follows: TGCAGGATCGCCCTGCTAGCGGGGGCCTACTACAATGAGCAGTTCTTC. This translates into CRIALLAGAYYNEQFF.